The TCR beta chain described here comes from a study of CD8 T cells in Susac syndrome. Study-wide background: Fewer than ten of the sequenced Susac syndrome patients were in remission, and roughly six had active disease. When blood was drawn, the patients with Susac syndrome were therapy-naive, on corticosteroids, or on intravenous immunoglobulin alone.

Findings of the study overall: By the study's own acknowledgment, its TCR sequencing and HLA analysis included relatively few individuals.

This CDR3 is built from 13 residues. V dropped 3 bases and J dropped 7; count of bases not matched to a gene: 3. CDR1 and CDR2 (germline): KGHSH, LQKENI. With respect to this clonotype: Its specificity is unknown.

A quantity of about 0.5 to 1 ug RNA underwent reverse transcription using random hexamers. Using its own MiXCR run on the immunoSEQ multiplex PCR reads, TCRdb lists one record per CDR3 protein. Of 140,000 or so distinct CDR3 sequences in the sample, around 95% were seen once. V is TRBV18 and J is TRBJ1-2, with TRBD1 matching 9 bases. The source is a human donor with Susac syndrome. The source material was CD4+ T cells from PBMCs. The CDR3 DNA is TGTGCCAGCTCACCGGGGACAGGGTCTGGCTACACCTTC. It encodes CASSPGTGSGYTF.